These T cell receptor beta chains were read from a single sample in a study of radiation and T cells in renal cell carcinoma. TCRdb's copy holds only in-frame clones and misses some; the assay was immunoSEQ multiplex PCR. The sample holds approximately 100,000 clones, approximately 86% seen once. This sample comprised blood, obtained from a patient whose treatment included radiotherapy and nephrectomy. The receptors were gathered from a man aged 45-65 years with renal cell carcinoma. The CDR3 runs from the conserved cysteine through the conserved F or W. The D gene is left open where the match is weak. Not all rows give a size; the values are once, few, many and, for expanded clones, a class.

j_gene,d_gene,v_gene,abundance,CDR3aa,CDR3nt
TRBJ2-3,TRBD1,TRBV9,once,CASSVSPTGAGTDTQYF,TGTGCCAGCAGCGTCTCCCCGACAGGGGCTGGCACAGATACGCAGTATTTT
TRBJ1-5,.,TRBV6-4,.,CASSRAVWEGNQPQHF,TGTGCCAGCTCACGGGCGGTTTGGGAGGGCAATCAGCCCCAGCATTTT
TRBJ2-7,.,TRBV4-3,many,CASSQGTSSYEQYF,TGCGCCAGCAGCCAAGGAACAAGCTCCTACGAGCAGTACTTC
TRBJ2-5,TRBD2,TRBV5-4,few,CASSLGLAQETQYF,TGTGCCAGCAGCCTCGGACTAGCTCAAGAGACCCAGTACTTC
TRBJ1-4,.,TRBV6-5,.,CASRPTTATNEKLFF,TGTGCCAGCAGACCCACGACAGCTACTAATGAAAAACTGTTTTTT
TRBJ2-2,.,TRBV2,.,CASAGGIGYTGELFF,TGTGCCAGCGCTGGAGGGATAGGATACACCGGGGAGCTGTTTTTT
TRBJ2-2,.,TRBV7-3,once,CASSLNGRAAGELFF,TGTGCCAGCAGCTTAAACGGCAGGGCTGCCGGGGAGCTGTTTTTT
TRBJ1-2,.,TRBV10-1,.,CASSESPDYGYTF,TGCGCCAGCAGTGAGTCGCCAGACTATGGCTACACCTTC
TRBJ2-5,.,TRBV7-2,.,CASSPPSVQETQYF,TGTGCCAGCAGCCCGCCTAGCGTACAAGAGACCCAGTACTTC
TRBJ2-7,TRBD2,TRBV2,.,CASTAGRGSSYEQYF,TGTGCCAGCACCGCGGGGCGCGGGAGCTCCTACGAGCAGTACTTC
TRBJ1-1,.,TRBV18,.,CASSLQGNTEAFF,TGTGCCAGCTCACTGCAGGGGAACACTGAAGCTTTCTTT
TRBJ1-6,TRBD1,TRBV4-3,once,CASSQDPDRGYNSPLHF,TGCGCCAGCAGCCAAGATCCGGACAGGGGGTATAATTCACCCCTCCACTTT
TRBJ2-7,.,TRBV5-5,.,CASSLVRDEQYF,TGTGCCAGCAGTTTGGTCCGAGACGAGCAGTACTTC
TRBJ1-5,.,TRBV19,.,CASSMGQDDQPQHF,TGTGCCAGTAGTATGGGGCAGGACGATCAGCCCCAGCATTTT
TRBJ2-3,.,TRBV28,.,CASSRTLDTQYF,TGTGCCAGCAGTAGGACACTTGATACGCAGTATTTT
TRBJ1-3,TRBD1,TRBV6-4,.,CASRPQQGAEGNTIYF,TGTGCCAGCAGACCTCAACAGGGGGCAGAAGGAAACACCATATATTTT
TRBJ2-1,.,TRBV4-1,.,CASSQGVANINEQFF,TGCGCCAGCAGCCAAGGTGTAGCGAACATCAATGAGCAGTTCTTC
TRBJ2-2,.,TRBV19,few,CASSVSGAGSGELFF,TGTGCCAGTAGTGTATCAGGTGCTGGTAGCGGGGAGCTGTTTTTT
TRBJ2-1,.,TRBV9,.,CASSPRRLGAEQFF,TGTGCCAGCAGCCCCCGGAGGTTGGGGGCTGAGCAGTTCTTC
TRBJ2-1,.,TRBV9,.,CASSGPGTTRYNEQFF,TGTGCCAGCAGCGGCCCTGGTACTACTCGCTACAATGAGCAGTTCTTC
TRBJ1-1,.,TRBV6-6,.,CASRGGLSTEAFF,TGTGCCAGCCGGGGGGGATTAAGCACTGAAGCTTTCTTT
TRBJ2-5,.,TRBV6-1,few,CASSYGETQYF,TGTGCCAGCAGTTATGGGGAGACCCAGTACTTC
TRBJ2-2,.,TRBV11-3,.,CASSLSGTEGTGELFF,TGTGCCAGCAGCTTATCCGGAACCGAGGGCACCGGGGAGCTGTTTTTT
TRBJ2-1,TRBD2,TRBV9,.,CASSVALLAGPNEQFF,TGTGCCAGCAGCGTAGCGTTGCTAGCGGGGCCCAATGAGCAGTTCTTC
TRBJ1-4,.,TRBV7-2,.,CASSQQISFHEKLFF,TGTGCCAGCAGCCAACAGATTTCGTTTCATGAAAAACTGTTTTTT
TRBJ1-1,.,TRBV7-9,.,CASSLMENTEAFF,TGTGCCAGCAGCTTAATGGAGAACACTGAAGCTTTCTTT
TRBJ1-5,.,TRBV7-9,few,CASSLANGGPQHF,TGTGCCAGCAGCTTAGCGAACGGGGGACCCCAGCATTTT
TRBJ1-5,.,TRBV4-1,.,CASSPEGGSLSNQPQHF,TGCGCCAGCAGCCCCGAAGGAGGGTCCTTAAGCAATCAGCCCCAGCATTTT
TRBJ2-1,.,TRBV9,.,CASSVASGVEQFF,TGTGCCAGCAGCGTAGCTTCGGGGGTTGAGCAGTTCTTC
TRBJ2-7,TRBD1,TRBV30,.,CAWTPGQGPYEQYF,TGTGCCTGGACTCCGGGACAGGGGCCCTACGAGCAGTACTTC
TRBJ1-2,TRBD1,TRBV18,few,CASSAGQEGYGYTF,TGTGCCAGCTCCGCCGGACAGGAGGGGTATGGCTACACCTTC
TRBJ2-7,.,TRBV15,.,CATSRDKDSYSYEQYF,TGTGCCACCAGCAGAGATAAAGACAGTTACTCCTACGAGCAGTACTTC
TRBJ1-4,TRBD1,TRBV6-1,.,CASGDARGDRNKKLFF,TGTGCCAGCGGTGACGCTAGGGGGGACAGAAATAAAAAACTGTTTTTT
TRBJ1-3,.,TRBV9,.,CASSQQDHSGNTIYF,TGTGCCAGCAGCCAACAGGACCACTCTGGAAACACCATATATTTT
TRBJ1-4,.,TRBV6-1,.,CASSEANRVEKLFF,TGTGCCAGCAGTGAAGCGAACAGGGTTGAAAAACTGTTTTTT
TRBJ1-2,TRBD1,TRBV11-1,.,CASSFGQGANGYTF,TGTGCCAGCAGCTTCGGACAGGGGGCGAATGGCTACACCTTC
TRBJ1-1,.,TRBV19,.,CASRSGGGGEAFF,TGTGCCAGTAGATCCGGCGGCGGGGGTGAAGCTTTCTTT
TRBJ1-1,.,TRBV5-6,.,CASSRADRPGEAFF,TGTGCCAGCAGCAGAGCCGACCGACCTGGGGAAGCTTTCTTT
TRBJ2-3,.,TRBV14,once,CASSQGVTVKAADTQYF,TGTGCCAGCAGCCAAGGAGTCACCGTGAAAGCAGCAGATACGCAGTATTTT
TRBJ1-1,.,TRBV9,.,CASSPPRLAGLNTEAFF,TGTGCCAGCAGCCCGCCTAGGCTTGCGGGGTTGAACACTGAAGCTTTCTTT
TRBJ2-1,.,TRBV19,few,CASSSGLEAYNEQFF,TGTGCCAGTAGTAGCGGACTGGAGGCCTACAATGAGCAGTTCTTC
TRBJ1-6,.,TRBV5-1,.,CASSQPTDNSPLHF,TGCGCCAGCAGCCAACCGACAGATAATTCACCCCTCCACTTT
TRBJ1-5,.,TRBV19,.,CASSSLPGVQPQHF,TGTGCCAGTAGTAGTCTTCCTGGGGTCCAGCCCCAGCATTTT
TRBJ2-7,.,TRBV9,.,CASSVATIPSNEQYF,TGTGCCAGCAGCGTAGCCACCATACCCTCCAACGAGCAGTACTTC
TRBJ2-7,TRBD2,TRBV5-5,.,CASRRGTSGYEQYF,TGTGCCAGCAGAAGGGGGACTAGCGGCTACGAGCAGTACTTC
TRBJ2-3,.,TRBV5-1,.,CASSFVRVNSLTDTQYF,TGCGCCAGCAGCTTCGTAAGAGTTAACTCTCTCACAGATACGCAGTATTTT
TRBJ2-1,.,TRBV30,.,CAGGYNEQFF,TGTGCCGGGGGTTACAATGAGCAGTTCTTC
TRBJ2-6,TRBD1,TRBV5-1,.,CASSTGQGEISGANVLTF,TGCGCCAGCAGCACCGGACAGGGGGAGATCTCTGGGGCCAACGTCCTGACTTTC
TRBJ1-1,.,TRBV9,.,CASSVDLNTEAFF,TGTGCCAGCAGCGTAGATCTGAACACTGAAGCTTTCTTT
TRBJ2-5,.,TRBV19,.,CASSMGFSLGPTSETQYF,TGTGCCAGTAGTATGGGTTTTTCTTTAGGACCGACCTCGGAGACCCAGTACTTC
TRBJ2-1,.,TRBV5-1,once,CASSPPTGFNEQFF,TGCGCCAGCAGCCCTCCTACAGGTTTCAATGAGCAGTTCTTC
TRBJ2-3,TRBD2,TRBV7-9,.,CASSSTGTSGDTQYF,TGTGCCAGCAGTTCAACCGGGACTAGCGGGGATACGCAGTATTTT
TRBJ1-2,.,TRBV6-1,.,CASSDGSYYGYTF,TGTGCCAGCAGTGACGGATCGTACTATGGCTACACCTTC
TRBJ2-3,.,TRBV21-1,.,CASSKGRVTDTQYF,TGTGCCAGCAGCAAAGGGCGGGTAACAGATACGCAGTATTTT
TRBJ2-7,.,TRBV11-2,.,CASRFQVEQYF,TGTGCCAGCAGATTCCAAGTCGAGCAGTACTTC